This TCR beta chain was recorded in a study of blood T cell repertoires in COVID-19. Study information: COVID-19 samples, acute and convalescent, were from the United States, Italy and Spain. In each case, the material was cDNA or gDNA derived from T cells, B-cell-depleted T cells, or PBMCs.

Authors' methods: It was from reference gene primer amplification that nucleated cell counts were estimated. Sequencing was performed with immunoSEQ multiplex PCR; in TCRdb, only in-frame clones are kept and a portion is missing. Clone size and the V and J calls come from that table; the DNA yielded D and trimming. Of approximately 42,000 clones detected, approximately 73% appear once; the ten largest clones hold about 27%. The trim removed 1 base at V and 5 bases at J, leaving 10 bases unmatched. The length of the CDR3 is 17 residues. The germline gives CDR1 ENHRY, CDR2 SYGVKD. The receptor was isolated from a man at least 80 years old with acute or convalescent COVID-19. This rearrangement joins TRBV10-3 to TRBJ1-1; 10 nucleotides agree with TRBD1. The sample taken for sequencing was peripheral blood. The CDR3 spells CAISEYPTDRGDTEAFF. CDR3 sequence (DNA): TGTGCCATCAGTGAGTACCCCACGGACAGGGGGGATACTGAAGCTTTCTTT.